This T cell receptor beta chain was sequenced during a study of cytomegalovirus exposure and HLA in healthy donors. General study results and limits: A few chains tied to CMV proved CMV antigen-specific in vitro. Cytomegalovirus-associated status was assigned to 164 TCR beta chains.

About this clone itself: Antigen: not known. This sample also contains other DNA sequences that code for the same CDR3.

The CDR3 consists of 16 residues. PCR used 60 Vbeta primers and 13 Jbeta primers. The data were produced by immunoSEQ multiplex PCR, yet TCRdb's version contains in-frame clones alone and is incomplete. The sample lists around 150,000 clones; roughly three quarters were seen once. The TCR originated in a man aged 25-40 years in good health and CMV-seronegative. The genes are TRBV7-5 and TRBJ2-3; TRBD2, the table's D call, lacks a check against the DNA. TRBV7-5 has pseudogene status. The specimen sequenced was PBMCs. CDR3 amino acids: CARSRGTKTGTDTQYF. The CDR3 nucleotides read TGTGCCAGAAGCCGCGGGACCAAAACTGGCACAGATACGCAGTATTTT.